The 8 T cell receptor beta chains presented below share a single source sample, sequenced in a study of cytomegalovirus exposure and HLA in healthy donors. Primers: 60 Vbeta forward and 13 Jbeta reverse. Using immunoSEQ multiplex PCR, the repertoire was profiled, and TCRdb retains in-frame clones only, with some absent. Found here are more than 100,000 clones, roughly three fifths of them singletons; the top ten hold around 8.8%. Material for sequencing was PBMCs. The receptor set was obtained from a woman aged 40 to 49 in good health and CMV-seropositive.

This clone was observed a few times. The J gene is TRBJ1-4, the V gene TRBV27, with D possibly TRBD1 on 5 matching bases. The CDR3 loop spans 14 amino acids. CDR1 is MNHEY and CDR2 is SMNVEV in the germline V gene (reference sequence). Trimming shortened V by 4 bases and J by 8 bases, and 14 bases separated the two germline ends. The CDR3 DNA is TGTGCCAGCAGTTACGGGGGAATTATGGAAAAACTGTTTTTT. Translated, it gives CASSYGGIMEKLFF.

This chain connects TRBV9 to TRBJ2-1, with 7 bases lining up with TRBD2. The CDR3 sequence is 15 residues long. The ends lost 3 bases at V and 8 bases at J; junction bases unmatched: 11. CDR1 SGDLS and CDR2 YYNGEE come from the germline V gene. The CDR3 spells CASSAWVGGQDEQFF. For the CDR3, the DNA is TGTGCCAGCAGCGCATGGGTGGGAGGGCAGGATGAGCAGTTCTTC.

The chain has TRBV6-1 and TRBJ2-7, with D perhaps matching TRBD2 (6 bases). Germline assignment: CDR1 MNHNS and CDR2 SASEGT. The length of the CDR3 is 14 residues. Trimming removed 3 bases from V and 4 bases from J, with 13 bases in between. The CDR3, as DNA: TGTGCCAGCAGTGATTCATGGGGGGAGTACGAGCAGTACTTC. Protein product: CASSDSWGEYEQYF.

The CDR3 DNA reads TGTGCCAGCCAACGCGGGGGCGAGCAGTACTTC. It is translated as CASQRGGEQYF. V and J are TRBV28 and TRBJ2-7, with 7 bases matching TRBD2. The CDR3 length is 11 residues. V trimming: 8 bases; J trimming: 6 bases; junction bases outside the gene matches: 4. The germline V gene has CDR1 MDHEN and CDR2 SYDVKM.

The genes are TRBV10-2 and TRBJ2-5; TRBD2 matches 9 bases. CDR3 length: 17 residues. The germline CDR1 and CDR2 sequences are WSHSY and SAAADI. V lost 8 bases to trimming and J lost 1 base; unmatched junction nucleotides: 14. CDR3: CASQDQLLAGIQETQYF. In DNA form, the CDR3 reads TGCGCCAGCCAGGATCAGTTACTAGCGGGTATCCAAGAGACCCAGTACTTC.

This clone was seen a single time. The chain combines TRBV29-1 with TRBJ1-5; 8 nucleotides agree with TRBD1. CDR1 is SQVTM, CDR2 ANQGSEA, per germline. The trim removed 7 bases at V and 6 bases at J, leaving 8 bases unmatched. This CDR3 has 13 residues. CDR3 region: CSASDRVGQPQHF. The CDR3 DNA is TGCAGCGCTTCGGACAGGGTAGGTCAGCCCCAGCATTTT.

V is TRBV6-1 and J is TRBJ2-3, with D possibly TRBD1 on 5 matching bases. Per the germline V gene, CDR1 is MNHNS and CDR2 is SASEGT. V was cut by 3 bases and J by 2 bases, with 12 bases left in between. The length of the CDR3 is 15 residues. The CDR3 bases are TGTGCCAGCAGTGACAGGGATTTTCCCACAGATACGCAGTATTTT. Amino acid sequence: CASSDRDFPTDTQYF.

The chain combines TRBV5-4 with TRBJ1-3; a weak D match, TRBD1 (5 bases). In germline, CDR1 is SGHNT, CDR2 YYREEE (reference sequence). The CDR3 has 15 amino acids. V was pared by 8 bases and J by 0 bases, with 15 bases between. DNA for the CDR3: TGTGCCAGGGCTAGGGGCCCGAGCTCTGGAAACACCATATATTTT. It codes for CARARGPSSGNTIYF. The entire variable domain, with the rest obtained from reference TRBV5-4 and TRBJ1-3, is as follows: ETGVTQSPTHLIKTRGQQVTLRCSSQSGHNTVSWYQQALGQGPQFIFQYYREEENGRGNFPPRFSGLQFPNYSSELNVNALELDDSALYLCARARGPSSGNTIYFGEGSWLTVV.